Following are 9 T cell receptor beta chains from one sample sequenced in a study of CXCR3-negative and CXCR3-positive naive CD8 T cells. Their antigens remain unidentified. cDNA libraries for TRB were generated by 5' RACE incorporating UMI labels. From the 5' RACE reads, TCRdb lists one entry per CDR3 protein and no DNA. In total, the table holds about 130,000 distinct CDR3 sequences. Study results and limitations: CXCR3-negative naive cells had less hydrophobic TRB CDR3s than did CXCR3-positive naive cells.

Sequenced sample: naive CXCR3+ CD8+ T cells from blood. Stated subset: CD45RO-CCR7+CD27+CD95- naive CD8+ T cells expressing CXCR3 (TNR3+). The receptors derive from a human donor in good health. Some clones in this sample may be carry-over from other donors' samples.

The chain employs TRBV12-3 or TRBV12-4 and TRBJ2-2; TCRdb proposes TRBD2, but this gene call is untestable without DNA. The length of the CDR3 is 16 residues. This chain's CDR3 is CASSQRTSGITGELFF.

The genes are TRBV7-8 and TRBJ2-4; TCRdb returns TRBD1, unconfirmable since there is no DNA. This CDR3 spans 18 amino acids. Per the germline V gene, CDR1 is SGHVS and CDR2 is FQNEAQ. The CDR3 protein is CASSLAGLGRETKNIQYF.

V gene TRBV11-1 combines with J gene TRBJ1-2. CDR1 is SGHAT and CDR2 is FQDESV in the germline V gene (reference sequence). The CDR3 has 15 residues. This chain's CDR3 is CASSPQMEANYGYTF.

The CDR3: CATSRVGDRDQPQHF. The rearrangement links TRBV15 to TRBJ1-5; TCRdb designates TRBD1, a call that cannot be tested without DNA. Per the germline V gene, CDR1 is LNHNV and CDR2 is YYDKDF (reference sequence). The CDR3 has 15 residues.

The CDR3 here is CASSNGQGWTEAFF. This chain joins TRBV27 and TRBJ1-1; with no DNA, the TCRdb D assignment of TRBD1 cannot be verified. Germline-derived CDR1 and CDR2 are MNHEY and SMNVEV (reference sequence). This CDR3 region has 14 residues.

This chain connects TRBV19 to TRBJ1-2; no DNA is available, so the TRBD1 call from TCRdb remains unchecked. The CDR3 consists of 12 residues. Germline CDR1 LNHDA, CDR2 SQIVND (reference sequence). CDR3 loop: CASQPGIYGYTF.

The V gene is TRBV5-1, the J gene TRBJ2-7. The CDR3 is 14 residues long. In germline, CDR1 is SGHRS, CDR2 YFSETQ. CDR3 sequence: CASSGVDSSYEQYF.

The chain employs TRBV11-2 and TRBJ2-1. Germline lookup yields CDR1 SGHAT and CDR2 FQNNGV. The CDR3 spans 15 residues. Here the CDR3 reads CASILGSFGYNEQFF.

This CDR3 is CASSARDRPYEQYF. V usage is TRBV7-9 and J usage is TRBJ2-7; there is no DNA to check the TCRdb D call of TRBD1. The CDR3 sequence is 14 residues long. The germline V gene has CDR1 SEHNR and CDR2 FQNEAQ (reference sequence).